This record covers a single TCR beta chain. As yet, its antigen is unknown. Using immunoSEQ multiplex PCR, the repertoire was profiled, and TCRdb retains in-frame clones only, with some absent. The table includes about 23,000 clones, 75% to 80% detected once. The data were taken from a study of CD4 T cells in relation to SARS-CoV-2 and coronaviruses. On the study more broadly: TCR beta CDR3s were sequenced after approximately 9-day antigen culture of PBMCs.

Before the COVID-19 pandemic, during about 2010-2018, CD4+ T cells were taken from unexposed donors. CD4+ T cells were isolated from the cells after around eleven days of culture. Sequencing was carried out using CD4+ T cells from PBMCs, cultured in vitro. The TCR comes from a human donor in good health.

DNA of the CDR3: TGTGCCAGCAGTGAAGTGGATTCAGATACCGATACGCAGTATTTT. As protein: CASSEVDSDTDTQYF. The rearrangement uses TRBV2 and TRBJ2-3, with D uncertain. Trimming stripped 1 base from V and 6 bases from J, with 14 bases between. In germline, CDR1 is SNHLY, CDR2 FYNNEI. CDR3 length equals 15 residues.